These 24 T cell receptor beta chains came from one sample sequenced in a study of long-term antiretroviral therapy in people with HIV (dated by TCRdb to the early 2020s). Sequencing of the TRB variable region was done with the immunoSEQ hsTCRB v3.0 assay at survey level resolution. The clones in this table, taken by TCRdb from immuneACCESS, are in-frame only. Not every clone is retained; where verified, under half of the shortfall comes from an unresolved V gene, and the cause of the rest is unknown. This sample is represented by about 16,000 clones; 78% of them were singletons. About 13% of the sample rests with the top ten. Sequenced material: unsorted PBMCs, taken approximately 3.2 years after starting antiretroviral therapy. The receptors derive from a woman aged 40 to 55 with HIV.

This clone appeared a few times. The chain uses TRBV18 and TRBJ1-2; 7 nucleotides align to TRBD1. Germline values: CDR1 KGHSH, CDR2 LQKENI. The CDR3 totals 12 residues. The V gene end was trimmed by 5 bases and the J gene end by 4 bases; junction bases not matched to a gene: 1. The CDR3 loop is CASSWDSYGYTF. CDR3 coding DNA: TGTGCCAGCTCATGGGACAGCTATGGCTACACCTTC. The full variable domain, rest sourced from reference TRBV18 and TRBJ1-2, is NAGVMQNPRHLVRRRGQEARLRCSPMKGHSHVYWYRQLPEEGLKFMVYLQKENIIDESGMPKERFSAEFPKEGPSILRIQQVVRGDSAAYFCASSWDSYGYTFGSGTRLTVV.

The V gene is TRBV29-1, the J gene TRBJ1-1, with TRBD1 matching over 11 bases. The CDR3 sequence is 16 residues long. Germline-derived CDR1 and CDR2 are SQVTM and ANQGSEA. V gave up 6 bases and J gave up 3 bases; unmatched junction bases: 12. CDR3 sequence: CSVKSGTGGSYTEAFF. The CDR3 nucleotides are TGCAGCGTCAAATCCGGGACAGGGGGGTCGTACACTGAAGCTTTCTTT. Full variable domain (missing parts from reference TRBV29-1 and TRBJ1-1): SAVISQKPSRDICQRGTSLTIQCQVDSQVTMMFWYRQQPGQSLTLIATANQGSEATYESGFVIDKFPISRPNLTFSTLTVSNMSPEDSSIYLCSVKSGTGGSYTEAFFGQGTRLTVV.

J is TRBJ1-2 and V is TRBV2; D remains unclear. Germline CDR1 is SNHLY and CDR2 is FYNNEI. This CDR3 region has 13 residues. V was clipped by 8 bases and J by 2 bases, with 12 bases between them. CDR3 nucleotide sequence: TGTGCCAGCCGACTCAAGGACAACTATGGCTACACCTTC. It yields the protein CASRLKDNYGYTF.

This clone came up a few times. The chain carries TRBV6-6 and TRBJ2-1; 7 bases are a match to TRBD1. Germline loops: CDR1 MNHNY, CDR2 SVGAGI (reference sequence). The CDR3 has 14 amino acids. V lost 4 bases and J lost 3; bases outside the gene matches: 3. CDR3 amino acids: CASSSRDSYNEQFF. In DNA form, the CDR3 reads TGTGCCAGCAGTTCCCGGGACAGCTACAATGAGCAGTTCTTC.

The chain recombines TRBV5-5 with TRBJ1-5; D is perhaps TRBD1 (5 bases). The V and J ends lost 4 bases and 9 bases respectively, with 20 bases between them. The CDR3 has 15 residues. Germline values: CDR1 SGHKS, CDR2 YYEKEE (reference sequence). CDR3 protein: CASSPGDLEGLPQHF. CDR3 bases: TGTGCCAGCAGCCCTGGGGACCTGGAAGGCTTGCCCCAGCATTTT.

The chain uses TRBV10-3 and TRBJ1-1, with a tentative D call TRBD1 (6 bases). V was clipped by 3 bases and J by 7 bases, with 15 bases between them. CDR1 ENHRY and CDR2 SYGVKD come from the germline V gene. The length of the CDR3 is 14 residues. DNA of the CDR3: TGTGCCATCAGTGAAAAGGGGGTGGGTGGTGAAGCTTTCTTT. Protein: CAISEKGVGGEAFF.

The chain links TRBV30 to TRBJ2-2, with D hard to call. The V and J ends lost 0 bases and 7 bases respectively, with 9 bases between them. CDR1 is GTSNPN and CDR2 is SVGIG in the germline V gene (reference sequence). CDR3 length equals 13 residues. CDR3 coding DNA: TGTGCCTGGAGTGTACGGCTGCGCGGGGAGCTGTTTTTT. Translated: CAWSVRLRGELFF. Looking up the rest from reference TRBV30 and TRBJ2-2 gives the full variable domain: SQTIHQWPATLVQPVGSPLSLECTVEGTSNPNLYWYRQAAGRGLQLLFYSVGIGQISSEVPQNLSASRPQDRQFILSSKKLLLSDSGFYLCAWSVRLRGELFFGEGSRLTVL.

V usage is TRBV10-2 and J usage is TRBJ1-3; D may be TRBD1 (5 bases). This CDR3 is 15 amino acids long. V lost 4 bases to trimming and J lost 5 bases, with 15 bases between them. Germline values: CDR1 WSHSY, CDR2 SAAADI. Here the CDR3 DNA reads TGCGCCAGCAGTGCGCGGGACGACGGGCGAAACACCATATATTTT. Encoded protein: CASSARDDGRNTIYF.

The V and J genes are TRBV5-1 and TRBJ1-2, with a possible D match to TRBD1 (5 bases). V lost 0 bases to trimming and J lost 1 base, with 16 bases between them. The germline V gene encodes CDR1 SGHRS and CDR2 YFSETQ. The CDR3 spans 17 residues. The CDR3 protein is CASSLGQGSGLNYGYTF. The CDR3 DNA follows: TGCGCCAGCAGCTTGGGTCAGGGATCAGGGCTTAACTATGGCTACACCTTC.

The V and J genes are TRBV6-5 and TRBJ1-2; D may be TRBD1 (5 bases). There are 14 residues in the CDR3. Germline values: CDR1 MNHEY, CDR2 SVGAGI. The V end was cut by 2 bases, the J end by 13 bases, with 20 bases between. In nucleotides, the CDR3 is TGTGCCAGCAGTTACCTCGGCGGGGGTCAGAGTCTCACCTTC. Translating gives CASSYLGGGQSLTF.

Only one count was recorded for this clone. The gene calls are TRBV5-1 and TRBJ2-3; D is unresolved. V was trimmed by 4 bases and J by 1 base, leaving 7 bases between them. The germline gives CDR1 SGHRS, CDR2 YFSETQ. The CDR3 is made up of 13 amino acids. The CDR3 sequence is CASSRARTDTQYF. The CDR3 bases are TGCGCCAGCAGCCGGGCGCGCACAGATACGCAGTATTTT.

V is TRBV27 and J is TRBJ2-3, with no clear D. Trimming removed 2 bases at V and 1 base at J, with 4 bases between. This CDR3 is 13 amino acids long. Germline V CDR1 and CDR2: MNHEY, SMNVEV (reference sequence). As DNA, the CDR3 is TGTGCCAGCAGTTTAAGGCGCACAGATACGCAGTATTTT. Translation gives CASSLRRTDTQYF.

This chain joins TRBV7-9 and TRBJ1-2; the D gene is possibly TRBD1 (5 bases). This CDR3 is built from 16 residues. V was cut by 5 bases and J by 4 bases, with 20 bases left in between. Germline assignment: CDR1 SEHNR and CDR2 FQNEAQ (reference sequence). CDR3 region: CASSPTTGPRGYGYTF. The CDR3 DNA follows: TGTGCCAGCAGCCCGACGACGGGGCCGAGGGGCTATGGCTACACCTTC.

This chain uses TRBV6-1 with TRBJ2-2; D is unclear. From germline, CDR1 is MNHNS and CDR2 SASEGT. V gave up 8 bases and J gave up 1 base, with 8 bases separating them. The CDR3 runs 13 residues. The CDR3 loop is CASAARNTGELFF. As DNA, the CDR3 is TGTGCCAGCGCCGCCAGGAACACCGGGGAGCTGTTTTTT.

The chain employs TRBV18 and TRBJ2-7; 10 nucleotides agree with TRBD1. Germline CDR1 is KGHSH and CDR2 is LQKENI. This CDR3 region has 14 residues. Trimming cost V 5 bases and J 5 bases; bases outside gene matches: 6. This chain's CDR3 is CASSTTGTGDEQYF. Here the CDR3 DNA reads TGTGCCAGCTCAACGACCGGGACAGGGGACGAGCAGTACTTC.

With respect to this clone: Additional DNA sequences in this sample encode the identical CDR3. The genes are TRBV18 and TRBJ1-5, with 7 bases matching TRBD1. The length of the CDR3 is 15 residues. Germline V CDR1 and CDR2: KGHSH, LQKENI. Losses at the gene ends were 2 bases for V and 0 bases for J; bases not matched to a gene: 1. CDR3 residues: CASSPGTDSNQPQHF. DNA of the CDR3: TGTGCCAGCTCACCAGGGACAGATAGCAATCAGCCCCAGCATTTT.

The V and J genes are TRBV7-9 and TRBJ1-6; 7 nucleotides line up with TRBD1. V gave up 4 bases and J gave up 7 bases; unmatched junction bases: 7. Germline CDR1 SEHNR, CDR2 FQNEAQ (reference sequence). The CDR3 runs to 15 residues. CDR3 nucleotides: TGTGCCAGCAGCTCCACAGGGGTCGACAATTCACCCCTCCACTTT. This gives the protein CASSSTGVDNSPLHF.

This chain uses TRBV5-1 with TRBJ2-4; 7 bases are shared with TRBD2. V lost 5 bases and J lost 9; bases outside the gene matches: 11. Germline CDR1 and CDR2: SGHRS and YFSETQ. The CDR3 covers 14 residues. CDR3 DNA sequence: TGCGCCAGCAGATCTAGCGGTGGCCTCGGCATTCAGTACTTC. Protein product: CASRSSGGLGIQYF.

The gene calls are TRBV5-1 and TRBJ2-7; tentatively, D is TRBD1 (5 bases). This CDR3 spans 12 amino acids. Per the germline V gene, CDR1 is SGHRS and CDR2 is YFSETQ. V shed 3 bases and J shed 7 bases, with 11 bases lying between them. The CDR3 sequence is CASSYGAGEQYF. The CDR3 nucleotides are TGCGCCAGCAGCTATGGGGCCGGTGAGCAGTACTTC.

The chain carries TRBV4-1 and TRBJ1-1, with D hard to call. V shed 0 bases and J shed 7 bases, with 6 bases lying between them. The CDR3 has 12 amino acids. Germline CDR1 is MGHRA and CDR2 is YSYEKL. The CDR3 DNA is TGCGCCAGCAGCCAAGATCGGGGTGAAGCTTTCTTT. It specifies CASSQDRGEAFF.

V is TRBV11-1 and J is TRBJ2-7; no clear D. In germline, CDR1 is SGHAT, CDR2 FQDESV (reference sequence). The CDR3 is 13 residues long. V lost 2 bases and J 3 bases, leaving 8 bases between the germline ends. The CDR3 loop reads CASSLMDLYEQYF. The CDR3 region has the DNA TGTGCCAGCAGCTTAATGGACCTCTACGAGCAGTACTTC.

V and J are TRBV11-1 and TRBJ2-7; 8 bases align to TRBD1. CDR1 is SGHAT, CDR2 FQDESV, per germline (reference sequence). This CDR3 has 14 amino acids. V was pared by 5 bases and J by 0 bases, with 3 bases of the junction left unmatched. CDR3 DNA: TGTGCCAGCAGCCGCGGACAGGGCTCCTACGAGCAGTACTTC. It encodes CASSRGQGSYEQYF.

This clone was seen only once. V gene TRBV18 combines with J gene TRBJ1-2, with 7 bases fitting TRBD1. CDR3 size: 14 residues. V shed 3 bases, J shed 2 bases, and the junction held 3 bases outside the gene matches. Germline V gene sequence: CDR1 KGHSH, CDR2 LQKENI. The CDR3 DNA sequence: TGTGCCAGCTCACCCGGGACAGAGAACTATGGCTACACCTTC. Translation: CASSPGTENYGYTF.

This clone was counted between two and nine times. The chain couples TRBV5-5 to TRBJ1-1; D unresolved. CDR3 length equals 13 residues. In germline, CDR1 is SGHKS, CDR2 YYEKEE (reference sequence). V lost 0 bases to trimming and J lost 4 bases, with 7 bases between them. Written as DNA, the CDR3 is TGTGCCAGCAGCTTGGCAGGTAGCACTGAAGCTTTCTTT. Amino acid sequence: CASSLAGSTEAFF.